Listed below are T cell receptor beta chains from one sample, sequenced in a study of early T cells in non-severe SARS-CoV-2 infection. TCRdb re-analysed the 5' RACE reads in MiXCR, keeping a single row per CDR3 protein. This sample has about 71,000 distinct CDR3 sequences, with roughly 12% found just once. The source material was whole blood, sampled at baseline. The receptor set was obtained from an adult who was a healthcare worker with PCR-confirmed SARS-CoV-2 infection or an uninfected control (not recorded which). Both conserved end residues are part of each CDR3. The D gene is left open where the match is weak. Part of the rows lack a size; the others show once, few, many or a class for expanded clones.

TRBJ2-3,few,.,TRBV9,CASSSRPGTQYF,TGTGCCAGCAGCTCCCGGCCGGGTACGCAGTATTTT
TRBJ2-2,.,.,TRBV20-1,CSAIDMTGELFF,TGCAGTGCTATAGATATGACCGGGGAGCTGTTTTTT
TRBJ2-7,many,.,TRBV27,CASSLSRGPYEQYF,TGTGCCAGCAGTTTATCCCGGGGTCCCTACGAGCAGTACTTC
TRBJ2-6,few,.,TRBV10-1,CASSGVWGPNSGANVLTF,TGCGCCAGCAGTGGGGTATGGGGTCCGAACTCTGGGGCCAACGTCCTGACTTTC
TRBJ1-2,many,.,TRBV6-2/TRBV6-3,CASSQGFYGYTF,TGTGCCAGCAGTCAGGGATTCTATGGCTACACCTTC
TRBJ2-2,few,TRBD1,TRBV28,CASDRAYTGELFF,TGTGCCAGCGACAGGGCATACACCGGGGAGCTGTTTTTT
TRBJ1-2,few,.,TRBV18,CASSDFSGYTF,TGTGCCAGCTCGGATTTTAGTGGCTACACCTTC
TRBJ1-4,few,.,TRBV2,CASGPRGGGEKLFF,TGTGCCAGCGGACCAAGGGGAGGCGGCGAAAAACTGTTTTTT
TRBJ1-2,.,.,TRBV7-2,CASSPAGASWNYGYTF,TGTGCCAGCAGCCCGGCCGGGGCGTCTTGGAACTATGGCTACACCTTC
TRBJ1-1,.,TRBD1,TRBV6-6,CASSLGQVGVSTEAFF,TGTGCCAGCAGTCTGGGACAGGTCGGTGTTAGCACTGAAGCTTTCTTT
TRBJ2-1,.,TRBD1,TRBV27,CASSHRTGSNEQFF,TGTGCCAGCAGTCACAGGACAGGAAGCAATGAGCAGTTCTTC
TRBJ2-3,.,.,TRBV15,CATSTSPSAYTDTQYF,TGTGCCACCAGTACAAGTCCTAGCGCCTACACAGATACGCAGTATTTT
TRBJ1-6,few,.,TRBV6-2/TRBV6-3,CASRDRSMNSPLHF,TGTGCCAGCAGAGACCGGAGTATGAATTCACCCCTCCACTTT
TRBJ1-1,many,.,TRBV3-1,CASSQGLNTEAFF,TGTGCCAGCAGCCAAGGATTGAACACTGAAGCTTTCTTT
TRBJ2-7,few,TRBD1,TRBV28,CASRAALGTVHSYEQYF,TGTGCCAGCAGGGCGGCCCTGGGGACAGTACACTCCTACGAGCAGTACTTC
TRBJ2-3,few,TRBD2,TRBV6-6,CASSYSLAGGPTDTQYF,TGTGCCAGCAGTTACTCGTTAGCGGGGGGGCCGACAGATACGCAGTATTTT
TRBJ1-1,.,.,TRBV5-6,CASSYPSMGNTEAFF,TGTGCCAGCAGCTACCCCTCAATGGGGAACACTGAAGCTTTCTTT
TRBJ1-1,few,.,TRBV7-6,CASSLGPRGGTEAFF,TGTGCCAGCAGCTTAGGACCGAGGGGAGGCACTGAAGCTTTCTTT
TRBJ2-7,few,.,TRBV27,CASSLLWQGRYEQYF,TGTGCCAGCAGTTTACTGTGGCAGGGGAGGTACGAGCAGTACTTC
TRBJ1-5,few,TRBD1,TRBV5-5,CASSLAGTGVGQPQHF,TGTGCCAGCAGCCTGGCCGGGACAGGGGTTGGTCAGCCCCAGCATTTT
TRBJ1-3,few,.,TRBV15,CATSSGTLLSGNTIYF,TGTGCCACCAGCAGCGGGACGCTGCTCTCTGGAAACACCATATATTTT
TRBJ2-5,few,.,TRBV24-1,CATSDPTTPQETQYF,TGTGCCACCAGTGATCCGACAACACCCCAAGAGACCCAGTACTTC
TRBJ1-1,few,.,TRBV27,CASSLSGFLTEAFF,TGTGCCAGCAGTTTATCAGGGTTCCTCACTGAAGCTTTCTTT
TRBJ2-1,many,TRBD2,TRBV7-9,CASSRFVAGVSYNEQFF,TGTGCCAGCAGCCGATTCGTGGCGGGGGTTTCCTACAATGAGCAGTTCTTC
TRBJ2-1,few,TRBD1,TRBV5-4,CASSRRQGEYNEQFF,TGTGCCAGCAGCCGTAGACAGGGGGAGTACAATGAGCAGTTCTTC
TRBJ1-2,many,.,TRBV6-6,CASSPQGFRGYTF,TGTGCCAGCAGTCCACAGGGTTTTAGAGGCTACACCTTC
TRBJ2-3,many,TRBD2,TRBV6-4,CASSEGTSRDTQYF,TGTGCCAGCAGCGAAGGGACTAGCCGAGATACGCAGTATTTT
TRBJ2-3,.,.,TRBV27,CASREGDTQYF,TGTGCCAGCAGGGAGGGGGATACGCAGTATTTT
TRBJ2-7,few,TRBD2,TRBV20-1,CSARDPTSGGATEQYF,TGCAGTGCTAGAGACCCGACTAGCGGGGGGGCCACCGAGCAGTACTTC
TRBJ2-5,.,.,TRBV14,CASRRSAGQETQYF,TGTGCCAGCAGGAGATCCGCAGGGCAAGAGACCCAGTACTTC
TRBJ2-3,many,TRBD1,TRBV28,CASSLGQATDTQYF,TGTGCCAGCAGTCTGGGACAGGCCACAGATACGCAGTATTTT
TRBJ1-5,few,.,TRBV10-2,CASTAHSNQPQHF,TGCGCCAGCACGGCGCATAGCAATCAGCCCCAGCATTTT
TRBJ1-4,few,.,TRBV2,CASSEGVGMATNEKLFF,TGTGCCAGCAGTGAAGGGGTAGGGATGGCGACTAATGAAAAACTGTTTTTT
TRBJ1-3,few,TRBD1,TRBV5-1,CASSPTGPGNTIYF,TGCGCCAGCAGCCCGACAGGGCCCGGAAACACCATATATTTT
TRBJ2-5,few,.,TRBV20-1,CSARDLPAETQYF,TGCAGTGCTAGAGATCTTCCCGCGGAGACCCAGTACTTC
TRBJ1-2,many,.,TRBV7-9,CASSPGDYGYTF,TGTGCCAGCAGCCCAGGGGACTATGGCTACACCTTC
TRBJ1-5,.,.,TRBV20-1,CSASAGGRNHNQPQHF,TGCAGTGCTAGTGCCGGCGGGCGGAACCACAATCAGCCCCAGCATTTT
TRBJ2-3,.,TRBD1,TRBV5-4,CASSFPTGRADTQYF,TGTGCCAGCAGCTTCCCGACAGGGAGAGCAGATACGCAGTATTTT
TRBJ2-5,.,TRBD2,TRBV29-1,CSVSRGGETQYF,TGCAGCGTTTCCCGGGGGGGAGAGACCCAGTACTTC
TRBJ2-1,.,TRBD2,TRBV7-2,CASRELAGTYNEQFF,TGTGCCAGCAGGGAACTAGCGGGGACCTACAATGAGCAGTTCTTC